This passage covers 5 T cell receptor beta chains from one sample sequenced in a study of cytomegalovirus exposure and HLA in healthy donors. The PCR used 60 Vbeta and 13 Jbeta primers. Repertoires were generated with immunoSEQ multiplex PCR, while TCRdb's copy carries only in-frame clones and drops some. The table has about 82,000 clones, around 68% seen once. Sequencing was done on a sample of PBMCs. The receptors originated from a man aged 30 to 45 in good health and CMV-seropositive.

On this clone itself: Germline is not matched at one junction end, which may reflect a read error. The V call is TRBV19, the J call TRBJ1-5, with a possible D match to TRBD1 (6 bases). CDR3 length: 13 amino acids. From germline, CDR1 is LNHDA and CDR2 SQIVND (reference sequence). CDR3 sequence reads: CASRFRGNQPQNF. CDR3 nucleotides: TGTGCCAGTAGGTTCAGGGGAAATCAGCCCCAGAATTTT.

This rearrangement joins TRBV6-1 to TRBJ2-7; 9 bases match TRBD1. The CDR3 is 13 amino acids. Looked up from germline, CDR1 is MNHNS and CDR2 is SASEGT. The ends lost 6 bases at V and 5 bases at J; junction bases unmatched: 5. The CDR3 DNA reads as TGTGCCAGCAGCCTCGGACAGGGGAACGAGCAGTACTTC. Translating gives CASSLGQGNEQYF.

The chain has TRBV28 and TRBJ1-1; 8 nucleotides match TRBD1. The CDR3 consists of 16 residues. V shed 7 bases and J 4 bases; nucleotides not matched to a gene: 14. CDR1 MDHEN and CDR2 SYDVKM come from the germline V gene. The CDR3 here is CASILRVGQGGTEAFF. CDR3 in DNA: TGTGCCAGCATCCTTAGGGTTGGACAGGGAGGCACTGAAGCTTTCTTT. The variable domain in full, with the rest retrieved from reference TRBV28 and TRBJ1-1, is DVKVTQSSRYLVKRTGEKVFLECVQDMDHENMFWYRQDPGLGLRLIYFSYDVKMKEKGDIPEGYSVSREKKERFSLILESASTNQTSMYLCASILRVGQGGTEAFFGQGTRLTVV.

The CDR3 DNA follows: TGTGCCAGCTGGCGGGGGGCCATCTACAATGAGCAGTTCTTC. This codes for CASWRGAIYNEQFF. This chain joins TRBV28 and TRBJ2-1; 8 nucleotides line up with TRBD2. J lost 3 bases, V lost 8 bases, and 6 bases had no gene match. The germline gives CDR1 MDHEN, CDR2 SYDVKM. CDR3 length equals 14 residues.

This chain joins TRBV5-6 and TRBJ1-1; TRBD1 might be the D (6 bases). V lost 1 base to trimming and J lost 8 bases, with 15 bases between them. Germline V gene data show CDR1 as SGHDT and CDR2 as YYEEEE. The CDR3 sequence is 14 residues long. CDR3 sequence (DNA): TGTGCCAGCAGCTTGAGAGGGGGAAGATGCGAAGCTTTCTTT. Translated: CASSLRGGRCEAFF.